These 27 T cell receptor beta chains originate from one sample sequenced in a study of T cells after yellow fever vaccination. TCRdb analysed the 5' RACE reads with MiXCR anew, one entry per CDR3 protein. Counted here are about 85,000 distinct CDR3 sequences, about an eighth occurring once; the ten biggest clones make up around 23%. The source material was CD8+ T cells not binding an NS4B(214-222) dextramer, sorted from PBMCs, sampled more than 20 days after the first yellow fever vaccination. These receptor sequences come from a man between 18 and 35 years old who received the YFV17D yellow fever vaccine.

This clonotype occurred many times. This chain joins TRBV3-1 and TRBJ2-5; D is ambiguous. Germline V gene lookup returns CDR1 LGHDT and CDR2 YNNKEL (reference sequence). CDR3 size: 11 residues. Trimming stripped 6 bases from V and 3 bases from J, with 5 bases between. CDR3 nucleotides: TGTGCCAGCAGTCTAGAAGAGACCCAGTACTTC. Encoded protein: CASSLEETQYF.

There are a few counts of this clonotype. The chain uses TRBV29-1 and TRBJ2-3, with 12 bases matching TRBD1. Germline V gene data show CDR1 as SQVTM and CDR2 as ANQGSEA. This CDR3 spans 18 amino acids. V gave up 6 bases and J gave up 4 bases; unmatched junction bases: 17. The CDR3 spells CSVGTGGESGEPADTQYF. The CDR3 nucleotides read TGCAGCGTCGGGACAGGGGGCGAGAGCGGGGAGCCGGCAGATACGCAGTATTTT.

This rearrangement joins TRBV7-2 to TRBJ2-3; D might be TRBD2 (6 bases). V was shortened by 5 bases and J by 6 bases, with 18 bases between the two germline ends. Germline V gives CDR1 SGHTA, CDR2 FQGNSA. This CDR3 spans 15 amino acids. The CDR3 reads CASSPGASVRDTQYF. The CDR3 region has the DNA TGTGCCAGCAGCCCCGGGGCTAGCGTACGCGATACGCAGTATTTT. Based on the CDR3 plus reference TRBV7-2 and TRBJ2-3, the full variable domain is GAGVSQSPSNKVTEKGKDVELRCDPISGHTALYWYRQSLGQGLEFLIYFQGNSAPDKSGLPSDRFSAERTGGSVSTLTIQRTQQEDSAVYLCASSPGASVRDTQYFGPGTRLTVL.

V and J are TRBV6-6 and TRBJ2-1; 9 positions match TRBD1. V shed 11 bases, J shed 4 bases, and the junction held 6 bases outside the gene matches. The CDR3 contains 13 residues. Germline CDR1 MNHNY, CDR2 SVGAGI (reference sequence). The CDR3 loop is CAARDRVYNEQFF. Here the CDR3 DNA reads TGTGCCGCTCGGGACAGGGTATACAATGAGCAGTTCTTC.

V gene TRBV5-1 combines with J gene TRBJ2-1; 11 positions match TRBD2. Germline values: CDR1 SGHRS, CDR2 YFSETQ. This CDR3 contains 16 residues. The J segment lost 7 bases and the V segment lost 0 bases, leaving 6 bases of the junction unmatched. CDR3 protein: CASSLAQGLAVNEQFF. The CDR3 region has the DNA TGCGCCAGCAGCTTGGCCCAGGGACTAGCGGTAAATGAGCAGTTCTTC.

This clonotype occurred a few times. V is TRBV5-4 and J is TRBJ2-2; 7 bases map to TRBD1. With V trimmed by 4 bases and J by 1 base, 7 bases remained unmatched. The CDR3 totals 16 residues. The germline V gene has CDR1 SGHNT and CDR2 YYREEE (reference sequence). CDR3 residues: CASSLRRTGNTGELFF. The DNA of the CDR3 is TGTGCCAGCAGCCTTCGCCGGACAGGGAACACCGGGGAGCTGTTTTTT.

The chain is built from TRBV6-1 and TRBJ2-2; 7 bases are shared with TRBD2. V shed 6 bases and J 4 bases; nucleotides not matched to a gene: 11. Germline V lookup: CDR1 MNHNS, CDR2 SASEGT. The CDR3 is 16 residues long. This CDR3 is CASSTRDYRATGELFF. DNA for the CDR3: TGTGCCAGCAGCACCCGGGACTACCGAGCCACCGGGGAGCTGTTTTTT.

The rearrangement links TRBV11-2 to TRBJ1-6; maybe TRBD1 (5 bases). CDR1 and CDR2 (germline): SGHAT, FQNNGV. Trimming left V 5 bases short and J 10 bases short, with 18 bases between. The CDR3 has 15 amino acids. CDR3 DNA: TGTGCCAGCAGCCACGGGCGGCAGGGAGGATCACCCCTCCACTTT. Its translation is CASSHGRQGGSPLHF.

The sample holds a few counts of this clonotype. The chain links TRBV7-9 to TRBJ2-1; 7 bases agree with TRBD2. The CDR3 runs 15 residues. V was pared by 5 bases and J by 2 bases, with 6 bases of the junction left unmatched. Germline V gives CDR1 SEHNR, CDR2 FQNEAQ (reference sequence). CDR3 coding DNA: TGTGCCAGCAGCCGCGTCGGGGGGACCTACAATGAGCAGTTCTTC. This codes for CASSRVGGTYNEQFF.

J is TRBJ2-1 and V is TRBV20-1; 11 bases map to TRBD2. The length of the CDR3 is 15 residues. V lost 5 bases and J lost 4; bases outside the gene matches: 7. Germline V gene sequence: CDR1 DFQATT, CDR2 SNEGSKA (reference sequence). The CDR3 DNA sequence: TGCAGTGCTCCTCTGGGGACTAGCGGATACAATGAGCAGTTCTTC. Encoded protein: CSAPLGTSGYNEQFF.

This clonotype turned up a few times. This chain links TRBV5-1 with TRBJ1-6, with D uncertain. The V end was cut by 2 bases, the J end by 0 bases, with 12 bases between. The CDR3 loop spans 17 amino acids. Germline assignment: CDR1 SGHRS and CDR2 YFSETQ. The CDR3 coding sequence is TGCGCCAGCAGCTTTGACCTTTTAAGCTCCTATAATTCACCCCTCCACTTT. Translating it yields CASSFDLLSSYNSPLHF.

The chain uses TRBV11-3 and TRBJ2-1; a possible D gene is TRBD2 (5 bases). V was clipped by 7 bases and J by 0 bases, with 13 bases between them. Germline V gives CDR1 SGHNT, CDR2 YENEEA. The CDR3 is 15 residues long. The CDR3 sequence is CASKDYPLSYNEQFF. The CDR3 DNA is TGTGCCAGCAAAGACTACCCCCTCTCCTACAATGAGCAGTTCTTC.

J is TRBJ1-6 and V is TRBV20-1; 7 nucleotides align to TRBD1. Germline V gives CDR1 DFQATT, CDR2 SNEGSKA (reference sequence). With V trimmed by 0 bases and J by 10 bases, 12 bases remained unmatched. The CDR3 runs to 16 residues. The CDR3 sequence is CSARDLLRDSYSPLHF. In DNA form, the CDR3 reads TGCAGTGCTAGAGATCTACTTCGGGACAGTTACTCACCCCTCCACTTT.

Ten or more counts support this clonotype. This sequence joins TRBV2 and TRBJ2-7; D remains unclear. The CDR3 loop spans 13 amino acids. V shed 10 bases and J shed 0 bases, with 13 bases lying between them. The germline V gene has CDR1 SNHLY and CDR2 FYNNEI. DNA for the CDR3: TGTGCCACTACCCTGACTGACTCCTACGAGCAGTACTTC. Protein product: CATTLTDSYEQYF.

The chain employs TRBV6-2 or TRBV6-3 and TRBJ2-2; D gene unclear. The CDR3 covers 14 residues. Germline values: CDR1 MNHEY, CDR2 SVGEGT. Trimming left V 3 bases short and J 5 bases short, with 10 bases between. CDR3 DNA: TGTGCCAGCAGTTATGCCGGGTATACCGGGGAGCTGTTTTTT. It is translated as CASSYAGYTGELFF.

This clonotype was observed a few times. This rearrangement joins TRBV7-3 to TRBJ2-2, with D perhaps TRBD1 (6 bases). Trimming took 4 bases from V and 6 from J, leaving 12 bases between them. CDR3 length: 14 residues. The germline CDR1 and CDR2 sequences are SGHTA and FQGTGA. CDR3 protein: CASSYLGGAGELFF. The CDR3 DNA follows: TGTGCCAGCAGCTATCTAGGGGGTGCCGGGGAGCTGTTTTTT.

The chain employs TRBV7-2 and TRBJ2-1, with D perhaps matching TRBD1 (5 bases). Germline CDR1 is SGHTA and CDR2 is FQGNSA. V was trimmed by 4 bases and J by 5 bases, leaving 12 bases between them. The CDR3 runs to 14 residues. CDR3 in amino acids: CASSSFTGNNEQFF. Here the CDR3 DNA reads TGTGCCAGCAGCTCATTCACAGGCAACAATGAGCAGTTCTTC.

V usage is TRBV10-3 and J usage is TRBJ2-7; tentatively, D is TRBD1 (6 bases). CDR1 and CDR2 from the germline V gene are ENHRY and SYGVKD. V was clipped by 2 bases and J by 3 bases, with 11 bases between them. The CDR3 totals 14 residues. This chain's CDR3 is CAISEPSQGYEQYV. In DNA form, the CDR3 reads TGTGCCATCAGTGAGCCCTCACAGGGCTACGAGCAGTACGTC.

The sample holds a few counts of this clonotype. V and J are TRBV19 and TRBJ2-7; D might be TRBD1 (5 bases). Germline-derived CDR1 and CDR2 are LNHDA and SQIVND (reference sequence). With 8 bases removed from V and 0 bases from J, the gap between germline ends came to 14 bases. The CDR3 runs 14 residues. In nucleotides, the CDR3 is TGTGCCAGTGAGGACACGACGAGCTCCTACGAGCAGTACTTC. Amino acids: CASEDTTSSYEQYF.

The chain recombines TRBV25-1 with TRBJ1-1; no clear D. V was cut by 0 bases and J by 1 base, with 6 bases left in between. Germline CDR1 is MGHDK and CDR2 is SYGVNS. This CDR3 spans 14 amino acids. CDR3 nucleotide sequence: TGTGCCAGCAGTGAATACCCTGGGAACACTGAAGCTTTCTTT. Protein: CASSEYPGNTEAFF.

The rearrangement uses TRBV4-1 and TRBJ2-2; 8 bases fit TRBD1. CDR3 length equals 16 residues. After removal of 1 base from V and 5 bases from J, the junction contained 6 bases not matched to a gene. Per germline, CDR1 MGHRA and CDR2 YSYEKL. CDR3 sequence reads: CASSQVRTGWTGELFF. In DNA, the CDR3 is TGCGCCAGCAGCCAAGTCCGGACAGGGTGGACCGGGGAGCTGTTTTTT.

The chain joins TRBV28 to TRBJ1-5; perhaps TRBD1 as D (6 bases). V was shortened by 5 bases and J by 6 bases, with 14 bases between the two germline ends. The CDR3 totals 14 residues. Germline assignment: CDR1 MDHEN and CDR2 SYDVKM. The CDR3 DNA reads as TGTGCCAGCAGTGGAATACAGGGACTTCAGCCCCAGCATTTT. This translates into CASSGIQGLQPQHF. Variable domain in full (rest from reference TRBV28 and TRBJ1-5): DVKVTQSSRYLVKRTGEKVFLECVQDMDHENMFWYRQDPGLGLRLIYFSYDVKMKEKGDIPEGYSVSREKKERFSLILESASTNQTSMYLCASSGIQGLQPQHFGDGTRLSIL.

The V call is TRBV4-2, the J call TRBJ2-2; D uncertain. Trimming pared 0 bases from V and 0 bases from J, leaving 17 bases between. CDR1 is LGHNA and CDR2 is YNFKEQ in the germline V gene. The CDR3 consists of 19 residues. Here the CDR3 reads CASSQEGVESRPNTGELFF. The CDR3 DNA follows: TGTGCCAGCAGCCAAGAAGGAGTAGAGAGCAGACCGAACACCGGGGAGCTGTTTTTT.

In this sample, this clonotype turned up many times. J is TRBJ2-1 and V is TRBV4-1, with TRBD1 identical over 8 bases. From germline, CDR1 is MGHRA and CDR2 YSYEKL. The J segment lost 4 bases and the V segment lost 0 bases, leaving 5 bases of the junction unmatched. The CDR3 contains 16 residues. The CDR3 here is CASSQDSGGGYNEQFF. In nucleotides, the CDR3 is TGCGCCAGCAGCCAAGATTCAGGGGGCGGTTACAATGAGCAGTTCTTC.

V usage is TRBV14 and J usage is TRBJ2-5; no firm D call. From germline, CDR1 is SGHDN and CDR2 FVKESK. V was clipped by 1 base and J by 1 base, with 10 bases between them. This CDR3 comprises 15 residues. This CDR3 is CASSQARGPQETQYF. In nucleotides, the CDR3 is TGTGCCAGCAGCCAAGCACGAGGTCCCCAAGAGACCCAGTACTTC.

The chain uses TRBV14 and TRBJ2-7; TRBD2 is a possible D gene (6 bases). The germline gives CDR1 SGHDN, CDR2 FVKESK. This CDR3 has 14 amino acids. V was cut by 1 base and J by 7 bases, with 14 bases left in between. In DNA, the CDR3 is TGTGCCAGCAGCCAAGGCGAGAGGGACTTAGAGCAGTACGTC. Protein: CASSQGERDLEQYV.

This clonotype was counted many times. The chain combines TRBV7-9 with TRBJ1-2, with TRBD1 matching 8 bases. CDR1 SEHNR and CDR2 FQNEAQ come from the germline V gene (reference sequence). This CDR3 contains 13 residues. The J segment lost 6 bases and the V segment lost 5 bases, leaving 5 bases of the junction unmatched. CDR3 region: CASSRAGGDGYTF. CDR3 bases: TGTGCCAGCAGCCGTGCAGGGGGCGATGGCTACACCTTC.